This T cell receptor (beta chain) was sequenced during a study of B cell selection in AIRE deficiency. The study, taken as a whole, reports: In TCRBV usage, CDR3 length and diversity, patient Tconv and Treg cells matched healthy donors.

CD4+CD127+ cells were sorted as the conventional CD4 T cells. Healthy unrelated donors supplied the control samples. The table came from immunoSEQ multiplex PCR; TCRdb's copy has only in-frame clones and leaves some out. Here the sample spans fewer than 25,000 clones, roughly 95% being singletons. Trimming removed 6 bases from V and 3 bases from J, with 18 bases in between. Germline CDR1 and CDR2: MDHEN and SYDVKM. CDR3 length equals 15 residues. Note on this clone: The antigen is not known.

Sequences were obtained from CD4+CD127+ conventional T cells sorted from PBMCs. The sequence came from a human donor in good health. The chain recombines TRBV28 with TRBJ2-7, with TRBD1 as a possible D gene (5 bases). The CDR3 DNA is TGTGCCAGCAGCCCGACGGTTCTAAGGGGCTACGAGCAGTACTTC. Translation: CASSPTVLRGYEQYF.